The 12 T cell receptor beta chains in this list originate from one sample, sequenced in a study of T cells after yellow fever vaccination. TCRdb re-called the 5' RACE reads through MiXCR, storing one row per CDR3 protein. The sample includes hundreds of thousands of distinct CDR3 sequences, about a sixth of them seen just once. Source: PBMCs, taken less than 6 days after the first yellow fever vaccination. Receptors originate from a man between 18 and 29 years old who received the YFV17D yellow fever vaccine.

This clonotype was seen only a few times. The chain carries TRBV4-1 and TRBJ2-2; 10 bases fit TRBD1. V lost 4 bases and J lost 6; bases outside the gene matches: 2. This CDR3 has 14 amino acids. CDR1 and CDR2 (germline): MGHRA, YSYEKL. This chain's CDR3 is CASSPDRGPGELFF. The CDR3 bases are TGCGCCAGCAGCCCCGACAGGGGGCCCGGGGAGCTGTTTTTT.

This clonotype was found a few times. The J gene is TRBJ2-6, the V gene TRBV28, with D perhaps TRBD2 (6 bases). The CDR3 covers 18 residues. The V gene's germline CDR1 is MDHEN and CDR2 SYDVKM. Trimming left V 5 bases short and J 0 bases short, with 17 bases between. The CDR3 DNA follows: TGTGCCAGCAGTAAGGACCCAGGGCGGGGCTCTGGGGCCAACGTCCTGACTTTC. Its translation: CASSKDPGRGSGANVLTF.

This clonotype has just a few counts. This chain joins TRBV6-2 or TRBV6-3 and TRBJ2-7; tentative D call: TRBD2 (6 bases). V gave up 2 bases and J gave up 1 base, with 12 bases separating them. The germline V gene has CDR1 MNHEY and CDR2 SVGEGT. The CDR3 runs to 15 residues. CDR3 DNA: TGTGCCAGCAGTTACGCGCCGGGGGTTTCCTACGAGCAGTACGTC. It is translated as CASSYAPGVSYEQYV.

The gene calls are TRBV18 and TRBJ2-7; D gene uncertain. Germline CDR1 is KGHSH and CDR2 is LQKENI. Trimming took off 6 bases at V and 3 bases at J, with 12 bases between the two ends. The CDR3 extends over 13 amino acids. CDR3 DNA sequence: TGTGCCAGCTCCCGTAGAGAGGACTACGAGCAGTACGTC. This sequence encodes CASSRREDYEQYV.

The chain combines TRBV14 with TRBJ1-1; D call uncertain. Trimming stripped 2 bases from V and 2 bases from J, with 12 bases between. Per the germline V gene, CDR1 is SGHDN and CDR2 is FVKESK. The length of the CDR3 is 15 residues. The CDR3, as DNA: TGTGCCAGCAGCCAACGACCGTTCGTAAACACTGAAGCTTTCTTT. Its protein product is CASSQRPFVNTEAFF.

As concerns this clonotype: A much more abundant neighbour one base away suggests this may be a read error. The chain joins TRBV9 to TRBJ2-5, with 9 bases fitting TRBD2. Unmatched junction bases numbered 3, after V lost 4 bases and J lost 5 bases. Germline V CDR1 and CDR2: SGDLS, YYNGEE. The CDR3 totals 13 residues. As DNA, the CDR3 is TGTGCCAGCAGCATAACTAGCGGGGAGACCCAGTACTTC. Translation: CASSITSGETQYF.

The rearrangement links TRBV7-2 to TRBJ2-7, with D possibly matching TRBD2 (6 bases). The germline CDR1 and CDR2 sequences are SGHTA and FQGNSA. The CDR3 totals 14 residues. Between the trimmed V and J ends, which lost 1 base and 9 bases, there was a span of 16 bases. CDR3 bases: TGTGCCAGCAGCTTAGGGAGGGGAGTGACCTGGCAGTACTTC. This encodes CASSLGRGVTWQYF.

This clonotype has just a few counts. The CDR3 sequence: CASSQVYVYNEQFF. The DNA for the CDR3 is TGTGCCAGCAGCCAAGTTTACGTGTACAATGAGCAGTTCTTC. The chain carries TRBV3-1 and TRBJ2-1; D is ambiguous. CDR1 is LGHDT, CDR2 YNNKEL, per germline (reference sequence). The CDR3 extends over 14 amino acids. Deletions cut 1 base from V and 4 bases from J, with 8 bases between.

The J gene is TRBJ2-7, the V gene TRBV7-9, with D tentatively TRBD1 or TRBD2 (6 bases each). V was shortened by 3 bases and J by 5 bases, with 14 bases between the two germline ends. The CDR3 loop spans 14 amino acids. Looked up from germline, CDR1 is SEHNR and CDR2 is FQNEAQ (reference sequence). CDR3 region: CASSFGRGGDEQYV. The CDR3 DNA reads TGTGCCAGCAGCTTCGGCAGGGGCGGGGACGAGCAGTACGTC.

This clonotype was counted a few times. DNA for the CDR3: TGTGCCAGCTCACCACCGACGGGGGCCACGGGTGAGCAGTACTTC. It translates to CASSPPTGATGEQYF. The chain uses TRBV18 and TRBJ2-7; perhaps D is TRBD1 or TRBD2 (6 bases each). Germline V gives CDR1 KGHSH, CDR2 LQKENI. The germline V and J ends were trimmed by 0 bases and 7 bases, with 16 bases remaining between them. The CDR3 loop spans 15 amino acids.

This rearrangement joins TRBV6-5 to TRBJ2-7; TRBD2 matches at 11 bases. This CDR3 is built from 14 residues. Per the germline V gene, CDR1 is MNHEY and CDR2 is SVGAGI. The CDR3 spells CASSSRLAGYEPYV. In DNA form, the CDR3 reads TGTGCCAGCAGTTCGCGACTAGCGGGATACGAGCCGTACGTC.

The chain joins TRBV6-1 to TRBJ2-5; a possible D gene is TRBD2 (5 bases). With 6 bases removed from V and 4 bases from J, the gap between germline ends came to 15 bases. CDR1 MNHNS and CDR2 SASEGT come from the germline V gene. This CDR3 has 14 amino acids. The CDR3 here is CASSSPPGRETQYF. DNA for the CDR3: TGTGCCAGCAGCAGCCCTCCGGGGAGAGAGACCCAGTACTTC.